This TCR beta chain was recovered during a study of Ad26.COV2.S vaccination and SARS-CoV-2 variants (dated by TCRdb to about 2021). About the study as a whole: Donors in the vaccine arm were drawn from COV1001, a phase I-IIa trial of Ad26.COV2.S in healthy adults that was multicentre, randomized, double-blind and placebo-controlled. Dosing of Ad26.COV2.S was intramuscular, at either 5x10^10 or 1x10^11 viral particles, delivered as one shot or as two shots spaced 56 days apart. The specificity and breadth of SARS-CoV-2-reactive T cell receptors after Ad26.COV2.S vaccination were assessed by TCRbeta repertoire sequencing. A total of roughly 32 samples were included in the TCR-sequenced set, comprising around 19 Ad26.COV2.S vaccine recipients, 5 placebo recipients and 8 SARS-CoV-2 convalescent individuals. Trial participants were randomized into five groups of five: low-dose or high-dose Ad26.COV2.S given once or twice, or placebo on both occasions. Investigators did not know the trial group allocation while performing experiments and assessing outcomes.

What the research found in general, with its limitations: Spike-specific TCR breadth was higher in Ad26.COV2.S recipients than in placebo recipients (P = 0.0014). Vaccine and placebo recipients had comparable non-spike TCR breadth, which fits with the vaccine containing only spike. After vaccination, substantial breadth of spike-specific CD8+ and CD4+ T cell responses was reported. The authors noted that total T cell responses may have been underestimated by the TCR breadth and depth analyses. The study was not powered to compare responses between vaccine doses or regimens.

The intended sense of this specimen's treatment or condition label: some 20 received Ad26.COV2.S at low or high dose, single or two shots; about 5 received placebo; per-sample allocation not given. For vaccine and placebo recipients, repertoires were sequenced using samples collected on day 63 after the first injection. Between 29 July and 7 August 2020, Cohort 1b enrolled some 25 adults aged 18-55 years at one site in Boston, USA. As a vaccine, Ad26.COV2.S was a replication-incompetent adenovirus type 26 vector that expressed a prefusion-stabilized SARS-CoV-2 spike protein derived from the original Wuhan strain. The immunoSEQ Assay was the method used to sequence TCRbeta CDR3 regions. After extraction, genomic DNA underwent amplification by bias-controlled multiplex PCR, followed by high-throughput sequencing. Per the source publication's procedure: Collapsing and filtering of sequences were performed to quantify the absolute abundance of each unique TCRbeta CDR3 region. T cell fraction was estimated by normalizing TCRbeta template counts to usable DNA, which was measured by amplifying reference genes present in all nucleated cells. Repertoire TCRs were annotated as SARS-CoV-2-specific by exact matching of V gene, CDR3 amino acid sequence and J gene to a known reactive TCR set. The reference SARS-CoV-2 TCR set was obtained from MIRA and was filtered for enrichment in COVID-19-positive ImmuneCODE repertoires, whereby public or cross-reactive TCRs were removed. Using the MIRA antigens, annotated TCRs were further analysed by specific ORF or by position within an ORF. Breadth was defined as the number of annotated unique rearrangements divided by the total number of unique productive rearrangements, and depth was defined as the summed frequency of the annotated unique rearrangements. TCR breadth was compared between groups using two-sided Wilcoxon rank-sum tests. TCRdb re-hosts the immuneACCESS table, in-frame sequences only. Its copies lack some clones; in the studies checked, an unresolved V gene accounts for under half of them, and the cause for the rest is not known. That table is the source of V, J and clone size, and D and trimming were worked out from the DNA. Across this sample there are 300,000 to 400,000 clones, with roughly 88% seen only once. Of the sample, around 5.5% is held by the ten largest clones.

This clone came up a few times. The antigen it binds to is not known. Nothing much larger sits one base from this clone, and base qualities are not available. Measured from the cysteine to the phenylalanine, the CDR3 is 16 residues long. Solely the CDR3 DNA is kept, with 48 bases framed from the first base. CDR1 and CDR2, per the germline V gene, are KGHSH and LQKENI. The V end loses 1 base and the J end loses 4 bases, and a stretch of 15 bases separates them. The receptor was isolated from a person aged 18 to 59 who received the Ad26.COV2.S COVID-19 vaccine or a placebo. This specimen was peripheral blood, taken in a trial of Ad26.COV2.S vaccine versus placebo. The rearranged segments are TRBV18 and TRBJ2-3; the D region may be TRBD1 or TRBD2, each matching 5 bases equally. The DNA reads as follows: TGTGCCAGCTCACCACTCGGATTTGGGGGTTCAGATACGCAGTATTTT. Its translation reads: CASSPLGFGGSDTQYF.